This is a list of T cell receptor beta chains from one sample in a study of T cell responses to AZD1222 COVID-19 vaccine. Clones were sequenced by immunoSEQ multiplex PCR, and TCRdb holds only the in-frame ones, with some missing. The sample shows 90,000 to 120,000 clones, approximately 90% of them seen only once. Sample: peripheral blood, taken on day 0 of AZD1222 vaccination. The receptors stem from an adult in good health. Each CDR3 is given with its conserved first and last residue. D genes are given only for firm matches. The listing skips clone size in some rows; elsewhere it reads once, few, many or a size class.

>.|TRBV3-1/TRBV3-2|TRBD2|TRBJ2-3
CASRASGGYTDTQYF
TGTGCCAGCAGGGCTAGCGGGGGATACACAGATACGCAGTATTTT
>.|TRBV4-1|.|TRBJ1-2
CASSPPDGGVRGYTF
TGCGCCAGCAGCCCCCCGGACGGGGGGGTGCGGGGCTACACCTTC
>.|TRBV19|TRBD1|TRBJ1-5
CASNLDRGLNQPQHF
TGTGCCAGTAACCTTGACAGGGGGCTCAATCAGCCCCAGCATTTT
>few|TRBV15|TRBD2|TRBJ2-2
CATSSTRGRYTGELFF
TGTGCCACCAGCTCGACGCGGGGGAGATACACCGGGGAGCTGTTTTTT
>.|TRBV19|.|TRBJ1-6
CASTTGSHLGNSPLHF
TGTGCCAGCACGACCGGGTCCCACCTGGGTAATTCACCCCTCCACTTT
>.|TRBV27|.|TRBJ2-7
CASSRGPGFYEQYF
TGTGCCAGCAGTCGGGGCCCGGGGTTCTACGAGCAGTACTTC
>.|TRBV5-1|.|TRBJ2-5
CASSPTGGLETQYF
TGCGCCAGCAGCCCCACCGGGGGACTGGAGACCCAGTACTTC
>.|TRBV7-3|TRBD2|TRBJ2-2
CASSPGLATGELFF
TGTGCCAGCAGCCCGGGACTAGCAACCGGGGAGCTGTTTTTT
>few|TRBV13|.|TRBJ1-1
CASSQDLNTEAFF
TGTGCCAGCAGCCAAGACCTGAACACTGAAGCTTTCTTT
>.|TRBV15|.|TRBJ1-4
CATATQGREEKLFF
TGTGCCACCGCTACCCAGGGACGAGAGGAAAAACTGTTTTTT
>.|TRBV3-1/TRBV3-2|.|TRBJ1-4
CASSQDPRGNEKLFF
TGTGCCAGCAGCCAAGATCCTCGGGGGAATGAAAAACTGTTTTTT
>few|TRBV3-1/TRBV3-2|.|TRBJ1-4
CASSQEGTSNEKLFF
TGTGCCAGCAGCCAAGAGGGGACGTCTAATGAAAAACTGTTTTTT
>.|TRBV3-1/TRBV3-2|.|TRBJ1-6
CASSHGSVNSPLHF
TGTGCCAGCAGCCACGGGTCGGTTAATTCACCCCTCCACTTT
>.|TRBV6-6|TRBD1|TRBJ1-5
CASSYSQDRAQPQHF
TGTGCCAGCAGTTACTCTCAAGACAGGGCTCAGCCCCAGCATTTT
>.|TRBV5-1|.|TRBJ2-5
CASRGQETQYF
TGCGCCAGCAGAGGGCAGGAGACCCAGTACTTC
>.|TRBV6-2/TRBV6-3|TRBD2|TRBJ2-7
CASSYLRLAGSELSYEQYF
TGTGCCAGCAGTTACCTCCGACTAGCGGGTTCTGAGTTATCCTACGAGCAGTACTTC
>.|TRBV9|.|TRBJ1-2
CASSVATGNYGYTF
TGTGCCAGCAGCGTAGCTACAGGAAACTATGGCTACACCTTC
>many|TRBV6-4|.|TRBJ2-3
CATKGGRDIDTQYF
TGTGCCACCAAGGGGGGCCGGGACATTGATACGCAGTATTTT
>.|TRBV6-5|.|TRBJ1-5
CASSYSGQGEPQHF
TGTGCCAGCAGTTACTCGGGCCAAGGGGAGCCCCAGCATTTT
>.|TRBV6-5|.|TRBJ1-4
CASSFRGGNEKLFF
TGTGCCAGCAGCTTCAGGGGAGGTAATGAAAAACTGTTTTTT
>.|TRBV25-1|TRBD2|TRBJ2-1
CASSETTGTRGYNEQFF
TGTGCCAGCAGTGAAACAACTGGGACTAGAGGCTACAATGAGCAGTTCTTC
>.|TRBV11-3|TRBD2|TRBJ2-3
CASSPGGAGGPKDTQYF
TGTGCCAGCAGCCCCGGTGGAGCGGGGGGCCCCAAAGATACGCAGTATTTT
>.|TRBV11-2|.|TRBJ1-2
CASSLGEIDIYYGYTF
TGTGCCAGCAGCTTAGGGGAAATAGATATTTACTATGGCTACACCTTC
>.|TRBV5-5|.|TRBJ2-3
CASSLAASTDTQYF
TGTGCCAGCAGCTTGGCGGCTAGTACAGATACGCAGTATTTT
>.|TRBV5-6|TRBD2|TRBJ2-7
CASSLALAGAPVNYEQYF
TGTGCCAGCAGCTTGGCTCTAGCGGGGGCCCCCGTGAACTACGAGCAGTACTTC
>.|TRBV6-1|TRBD1|TRBJ2-7
CASSEGWDRGYVSYEQYF
TGTGCCAGCAGTGAAGGGTGGGACAGGGGATACGTATCCTACGAGCAGTACTTC
>.|TRBV29-1|TRBD1|TRBJ1-1
CSVEEGRRGHTEAFF
TGCAGCGTTGAAGAGGGGCGAAGGGGGCACACTGAAGCTTTCTTT
>.|TRBV5-5|.|TRBJ1-4
CATGTQMNEKLFF
TGTGCCACCGGAACCCAGATGAATGAAAAACTGTTTTTT
>.|TRBV7-3|.|TRBJ2-3
CASSLIAGGPLSDTQYF
TGTGCCAGCAGCTTAATAGCTGGGGGGCCTTTGTCAGATACGCAGTATTTT
>.|TRBV4-1|.|TRBJ2-5
CASSQTGTAKETQYF
TGCGCCAGCAGCCAAACCGGGACTGCCAAAGAGACCCAGTACTTC
>.|TRBV6-2/TRBV6-3|.|TRBJ2-6
CASSASEANVLTF
TGTGCCAGCAGTGCGTCTGAGGCCAACGTCCTGACTTTC
>.|TRBV11-2|.|TRBJ2-5
CASCGQHQETQYF
TGTGCCAGCTGCGGACAACACCAAGAGACCCAGTACTTC
>.|TRBV4-3|.|TRBJ1-2
CASSQGRDLGYTF
TGCGCCAGCAGCCAAGGGAGGGATCTTGGCTACACCTTC
>.|TRBV3-1/TRBV3-2|.|TRBJ2-7
CASSQASVSYEQYF
TGTGCCAGCAGCCAAGCTAGCGTCTCCTACGAGCAGTACTTC
>.|TRBV7-2|.|TRBJ2-2
CASSLVRDTGELFF
TGTGCCAGCAGCTTAGTTCGCGACACCGGGGAGCTGTTTTTT
>.|TRBV6-6|TRBD1|TRBJ1-2
CASRNTTRGQNYGYTF
TGTGCCAGCAGAAACACAACCAGGGGACAGAACTATGGCTACACCTTC
>.|TRBV7-9|.|TRBJ1-2
CASSAWEDSSNYGYTF
TGTGCCAGCAGTGCTTGGGAGGACAGCTCTAACTATGGCTACACCTTC
>.|TRBV4-3|.|TRBJ2-3
CASSQGGRGTDTQYF
TGCGCCAGCAGCCAAGGTGGGCGGGGCACAGATACGCAGTATTTT
>.|TRBV5-1|.|TRBJ1-5
CASSPTGDQHQPQHF
TGCGCCAGCAGCCCAACTGGGGACCAGCATCAGCCCCAGCATTTT
>.|TRBV10-3|.|TRBJ2-3
CATRAGTSTDTQYF
TGTGCCACCAGAGCCGGGACTAGCACAGATACGCAGTATTTT
>.|TRBV6-5|TRBD1|TRBJ1-2
CASSLQGHYGYTF
TGTGCCAGCAGTCTACAGGGGCACTATGGCTACACCTTC
>.|TRBV29-1|.|TRBJ1-1
CSVAPYTEAFF
TGCAGCGTTGCCCCTTACACTGAAGCTTTCTTT
>.|TRBV7-2|.|TRBJ2-7
CASSSSRYEQYF
TGTGCCAGCAGCTCCTCCCGGTACGAGCAGTACTTC
>.|TRBV4-1|TRBD1|TRBJ1-1
CASSQEPWTGRNTEAFF
TGCGCCAGCAGCCAAGAACCATGGACAGGGCGGAACACTGAAGCTTTCTTT
>.|TRBV11-1|.|TRBJ1-2
CASSLGGNYGYTF
TGTGCCAGCAGCTTAGGAGGAAACTATGGCTACACCTTC
>.|TRBV5-1|TRBD1|TRBJ2-7
CASSLAGQGGREQYF
TGCGCCAGCAGCTTGGCTGGACAGGGGGGACGCGAGCAGTACTTC
>.|TRBV6-2/TRBV6-3|.|TRBJ2-1
CASSRHPGNEQFF
TGTGCCAGCAGCCGACACCCCGGGAATGAGCAGTTCTTC
>.|TRBV7-7|.|TRBJ1-2
CASRWSGTGAPYGYTF
TGTGCCAGCAGGTGGTCAGGGACGGGAGCTCCATATGGCTACACCTTC
>once|TRBV12-5|.|TRBJ1-5
CASGSGRGDQPQHF
TGTGCTAGTGGTTCGGGGCGGGGTGATCAGCCCCAGCATTTT
>.|TRBV5-5|TRBD1|TRBJ1-1
CASSPPTDRGRREAFF
TGTGCCAGCAGCCCTCCGACGGACAGGGGGCGGCGTGAAGCTTTCTTT
>.|TRBV19|TRBD1|TRBJ1-6
CASSGTGDNNSPLHF
TGTGCCAGTAGTGGGACAGGGGATAATAATTCACCCCTCCACTTT